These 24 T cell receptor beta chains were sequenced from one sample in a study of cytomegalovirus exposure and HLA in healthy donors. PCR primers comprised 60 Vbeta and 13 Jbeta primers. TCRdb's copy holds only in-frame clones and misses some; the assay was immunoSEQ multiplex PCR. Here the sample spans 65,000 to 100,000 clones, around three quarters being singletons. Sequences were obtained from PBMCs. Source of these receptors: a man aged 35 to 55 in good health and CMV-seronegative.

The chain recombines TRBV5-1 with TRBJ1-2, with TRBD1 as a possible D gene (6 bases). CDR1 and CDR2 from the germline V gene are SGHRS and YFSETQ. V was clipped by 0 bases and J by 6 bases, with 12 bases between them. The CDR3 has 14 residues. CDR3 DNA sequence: TGCGCCAGCAGCTTGGTCCAGGGGTCGGATGGCTACACCTTC. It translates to CASSLVQGSDGYTF.

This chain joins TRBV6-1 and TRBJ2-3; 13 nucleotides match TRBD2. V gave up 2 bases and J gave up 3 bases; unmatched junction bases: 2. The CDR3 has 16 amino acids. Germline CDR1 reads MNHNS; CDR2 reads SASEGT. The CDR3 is CASSETSGGATDTQYF. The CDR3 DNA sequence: TGTGCCAGCAGTGAAACTAGCGGGGGGGCGACAGATACGCAGTATTTT.

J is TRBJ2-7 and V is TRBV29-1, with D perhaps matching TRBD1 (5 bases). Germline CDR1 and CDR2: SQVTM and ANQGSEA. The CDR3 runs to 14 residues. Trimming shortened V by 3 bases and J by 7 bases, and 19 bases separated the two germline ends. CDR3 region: CSVEGRAGLGEQYF. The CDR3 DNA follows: TGCAGCGTTGAGGGTCGGGCAGGGCTCGGAGAGCAGTACTTC.

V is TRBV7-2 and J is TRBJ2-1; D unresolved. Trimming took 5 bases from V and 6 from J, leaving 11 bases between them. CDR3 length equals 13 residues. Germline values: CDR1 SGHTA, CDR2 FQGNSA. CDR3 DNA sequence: TGTGCCAGCAGCCCCCCGCCAGGCAATGAGCAGTTCTTC. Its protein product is CASSPPPGNEQFF.

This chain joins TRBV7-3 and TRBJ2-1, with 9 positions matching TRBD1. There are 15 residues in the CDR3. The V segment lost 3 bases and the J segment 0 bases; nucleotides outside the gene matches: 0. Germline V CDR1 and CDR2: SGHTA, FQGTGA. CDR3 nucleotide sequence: TGTGCCAGCAGCTTGGACAGGGGCTCCTACAATGAGCAGTTCTTC. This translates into CASSLDRGSYNEQFF. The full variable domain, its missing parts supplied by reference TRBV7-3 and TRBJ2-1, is GAGVSQTPSNKVTEKGKYVELRCDPISGHTALYWYRQSLGQGPEFLIYFQGTGAADDSGLPNDRFFAVRPEGSVSTLKIQRTERGDSAVYLCASSLDRGSYNEQFFGPGTRLTVL.

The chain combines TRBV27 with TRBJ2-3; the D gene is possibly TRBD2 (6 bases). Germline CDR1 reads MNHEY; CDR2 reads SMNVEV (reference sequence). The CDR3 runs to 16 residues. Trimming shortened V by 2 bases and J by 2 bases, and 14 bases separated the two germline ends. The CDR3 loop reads CASSLVSPLATDTQYF. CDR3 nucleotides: TGTGCCAGCAGTTTAGTTTCCCCACTAGCCACAGATACGCAGTATTTT.

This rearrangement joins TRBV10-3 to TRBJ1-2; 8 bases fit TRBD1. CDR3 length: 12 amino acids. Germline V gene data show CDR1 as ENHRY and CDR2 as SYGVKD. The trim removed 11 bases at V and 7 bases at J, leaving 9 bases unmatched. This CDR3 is CAAQGEIFGYTF. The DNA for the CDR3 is TGTGCCGCACAGGGGGAAATATTTGGCTACACCTTC.

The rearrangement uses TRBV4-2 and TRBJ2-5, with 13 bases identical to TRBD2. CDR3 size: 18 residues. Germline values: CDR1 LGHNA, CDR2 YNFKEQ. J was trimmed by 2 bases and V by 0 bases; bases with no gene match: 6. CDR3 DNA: TGTGCCAGCAGCCAAGAACTAGCGGGGGGGGCCTCACAAGAGACCCAGTACTTC. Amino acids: CASSQELAGGASQETQYF.

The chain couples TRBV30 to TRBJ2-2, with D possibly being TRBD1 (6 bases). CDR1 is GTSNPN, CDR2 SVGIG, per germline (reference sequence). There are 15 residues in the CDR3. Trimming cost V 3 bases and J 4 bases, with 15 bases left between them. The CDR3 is CAWRRTGSFTGELFF. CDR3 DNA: TGTGCCTGGAGACGAACAGGGTCGTTCACCGGGGAGCTGTTTTTT.

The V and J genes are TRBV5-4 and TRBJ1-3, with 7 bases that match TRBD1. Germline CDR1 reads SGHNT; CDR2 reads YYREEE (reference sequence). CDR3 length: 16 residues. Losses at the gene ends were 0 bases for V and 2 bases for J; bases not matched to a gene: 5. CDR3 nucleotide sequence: TGTGCCAGCAGCTTGGGACAGGGAGTTGCTGGAAACACCATATATTTT. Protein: CASSLGQGVAGNTIYF.

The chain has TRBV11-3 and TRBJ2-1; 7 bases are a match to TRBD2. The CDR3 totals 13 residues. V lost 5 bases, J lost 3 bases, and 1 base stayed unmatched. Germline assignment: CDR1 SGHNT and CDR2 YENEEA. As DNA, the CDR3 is TGTGCCAGCAGCCGCGGGGGCTACAATGAGCAGTTCTTC. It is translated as CASSRGGYNEQFF.

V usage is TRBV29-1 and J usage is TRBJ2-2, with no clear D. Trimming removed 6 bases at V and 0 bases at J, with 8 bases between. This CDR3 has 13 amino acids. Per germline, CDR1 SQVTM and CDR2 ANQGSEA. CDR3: CSVANSNTGELFF. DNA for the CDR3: TGCAGCGTCGCGAATTCGAACACCGGGGAGCTGTTTTTT.

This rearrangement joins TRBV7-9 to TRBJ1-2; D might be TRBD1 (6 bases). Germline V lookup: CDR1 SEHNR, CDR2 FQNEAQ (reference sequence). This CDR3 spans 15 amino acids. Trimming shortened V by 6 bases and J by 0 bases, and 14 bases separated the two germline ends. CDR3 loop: CASRPGAGANYGYTF. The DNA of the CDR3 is TGTGCCAGCAGGCCAGGCGCAGGGGCTAACTATGGCTACACCTTC.

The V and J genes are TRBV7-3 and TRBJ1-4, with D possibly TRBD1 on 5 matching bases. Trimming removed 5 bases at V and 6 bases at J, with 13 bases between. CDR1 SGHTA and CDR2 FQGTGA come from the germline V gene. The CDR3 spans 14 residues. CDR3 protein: CASSQSGRDEKLFF. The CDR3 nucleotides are TGTGCCAGCAGCCAATCAGGGCGAGATGAAAAACTGTTTTTT. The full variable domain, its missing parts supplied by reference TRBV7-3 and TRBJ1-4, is GAGVSQTPSNKVTEKGKYVELRCDPISGHTALYWYRQSLGQGPEFLIYFQGTGAADDSGLPNDRFFAVRPEGSVSTLKIQRTERGDSAVYLCASSQSGRDEKLFFGSGTQLSVL.

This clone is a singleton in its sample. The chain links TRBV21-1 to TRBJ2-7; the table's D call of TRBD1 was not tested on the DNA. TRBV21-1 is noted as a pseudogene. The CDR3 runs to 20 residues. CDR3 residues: CASSKDKERGTVRSTYEQYF. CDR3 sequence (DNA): TGTGCCAGCAGCAAAGACAAGGAAAGGGGGACAGTTCGCTCGACCTACGAGCAGTACTTC.

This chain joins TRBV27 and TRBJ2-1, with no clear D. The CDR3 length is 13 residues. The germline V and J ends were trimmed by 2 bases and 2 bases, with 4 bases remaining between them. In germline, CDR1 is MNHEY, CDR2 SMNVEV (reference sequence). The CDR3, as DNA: TGTGCCAGCAGTTTAGAGACCTACAATGAGCAGTTCTTC. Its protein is CASSLETYNEQFF.

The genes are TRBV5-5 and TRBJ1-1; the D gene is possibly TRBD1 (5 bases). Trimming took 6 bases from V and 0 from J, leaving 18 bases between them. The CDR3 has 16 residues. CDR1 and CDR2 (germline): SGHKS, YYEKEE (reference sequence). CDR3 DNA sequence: TGTGCCAGCACCCCCCCCAGGGCTCATTTGAACACTGAAGCTTTCTTT. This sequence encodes CASTPPRAHLNTEAFF.

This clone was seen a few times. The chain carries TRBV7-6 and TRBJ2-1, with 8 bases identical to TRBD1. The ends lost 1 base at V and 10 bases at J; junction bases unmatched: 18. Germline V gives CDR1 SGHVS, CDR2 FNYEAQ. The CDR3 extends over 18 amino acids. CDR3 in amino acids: CASSLVSDRDPLHREQFF. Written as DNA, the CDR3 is TGTGCCAGCAGCTTAGTATCGGACAGGGACCCCTTGCATCGGGAGCAGTTCTTC. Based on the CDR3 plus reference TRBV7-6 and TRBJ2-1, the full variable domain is GAGVSQSPRYKVTKRGQDVALRCDPISGHVSLYWYRQALGQGPEFLTYFNYEAQQDKSGLPNDRFSAERPEGSISTLTIQRTEQRDSAMYRCASSLVSDRDPLHREQFFGPGTRLTVL.

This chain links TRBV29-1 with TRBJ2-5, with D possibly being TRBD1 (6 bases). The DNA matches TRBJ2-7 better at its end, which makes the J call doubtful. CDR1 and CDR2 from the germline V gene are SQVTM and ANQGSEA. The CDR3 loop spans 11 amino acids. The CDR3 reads CSVEQGYEQYF. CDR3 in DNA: TGCAGCGTGGAACAGGGCTACGAGCAGTACTTC.

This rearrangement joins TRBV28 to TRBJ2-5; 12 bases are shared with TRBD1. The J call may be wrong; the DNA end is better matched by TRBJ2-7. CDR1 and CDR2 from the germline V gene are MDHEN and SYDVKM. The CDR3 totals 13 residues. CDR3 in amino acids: CASRGQGASEQYF. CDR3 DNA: TGTGCCAGCAGGGGACAGGGGGCGAGCGAGCAGTACTTC.

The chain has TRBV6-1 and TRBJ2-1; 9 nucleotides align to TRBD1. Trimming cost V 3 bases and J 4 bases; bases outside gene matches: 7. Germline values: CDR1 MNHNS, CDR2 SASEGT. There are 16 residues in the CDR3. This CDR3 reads CASSEAAGTGYNEQFF. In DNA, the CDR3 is TGTGCCAGCAGTGAGGCAGCCGGGACAGGGTACAATGAGCAGTTCTTC.

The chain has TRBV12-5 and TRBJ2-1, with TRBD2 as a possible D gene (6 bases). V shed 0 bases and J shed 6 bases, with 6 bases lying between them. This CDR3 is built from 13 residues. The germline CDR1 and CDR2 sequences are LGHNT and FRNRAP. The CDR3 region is CASGLVAGNEQFF. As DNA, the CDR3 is TGTGCTAGTGGTTTGGTAGCGGGCAATGAGCAGTTCTTC.

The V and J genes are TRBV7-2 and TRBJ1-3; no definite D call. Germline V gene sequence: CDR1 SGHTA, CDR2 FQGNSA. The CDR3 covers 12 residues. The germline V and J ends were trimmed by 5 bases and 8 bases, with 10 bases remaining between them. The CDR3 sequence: CASSIIPYTIYF. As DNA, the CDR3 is TGTGCCAGCAGCATAATTCCCTACACCATATATTTT.

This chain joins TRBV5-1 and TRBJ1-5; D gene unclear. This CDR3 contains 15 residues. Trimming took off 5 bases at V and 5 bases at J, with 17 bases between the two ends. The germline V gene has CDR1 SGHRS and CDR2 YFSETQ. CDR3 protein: CASRSGPGADQPQHF. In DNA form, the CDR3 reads TGCGCCAGCAGATCAGGACCAGGAGCGGATCAGCCCCAGCATTTT.